This entry lists 24 T cell receptor beta chains sequenced from one sample in a study of T cells in women clearing cervical HPV infection. Assay used: immunoSEQ multiplex PCR; TCRdb lists only in-frame clones, some missing. The specimen's table records around 35,000 clones. The source material was blood buffy coat. These receptors were obtained from a woman aged 18-69 years with a cervical HPV16 infection that either progressed to CIN3+ or cleared (not recorded which).

To note about this clone: The read falls 3 residues short of the CDR3 end, and the missing part is taken from the germline J gene. This chain links TRBV5-6 with TRBJ2-1; 8 bases agree with TRBD1. The J segment lost 2 bases and the V segment lost 4 bases, leaving 5 bases of the junction unmatched. Germline V lookup: CDR1 SGHDT, CDR2 YYEEEE. The CDR3 has 15 residues. The chain's CDR3 is CASSPLGQAYNEQFF. The DNA read from the CDR3 is TGTGCCAGCAGCCCCTTGGGACAGGCCTACAATGAG.

This CDR3 is CASSYSGSGAEQYF. The CDR3 bases that were read are TGTGCCAGCAGTTACTCGGGTAGCGGGGCCGAG. This chain links TRBV6-2 or TRBV6-3 with TRBJ2-7, with TRBD2 matching 8 bases. Read sequence stops 3 residues before the CDR3 end, and the germline J gene provides the missing end. This CDR3 comprises 14 residues. Germline V lookup: CDR1 MNHEY, CDR2 SVGEGT. Trimming cost V 0 bases and J 6 bases; bases outside gene matches: 4.

Concerning this clone: The CDR3 end is not reached by the read, which stops 3 residues before it; the germline J gene fills it in. The rearrangement links TRBV5-3 to TRBJ1-5; possible D gene TRBD1, 5 bases. TRBV5-3 is reported as an ORF; its role is uncertain. This CDR3 contains 16 residues. V gave up 0 bases and J gave up 4 bases, with 14 bases separating them. The CDR3 is CARSLGRQGPNQPQHF. CDR3 DNA, as far as it was read: TGTGCCAGAAGCTTGGGCCGGCAGGGCCCTAATCAGCCC.

To note about this clone: The read terminates 3 residues ahead of where the CDR3 ends, so the germline J gene completes it. The same CDR3 can be traced to other DNA sequences in this sample. The chain couples TRBV7-3 to TRBJ1-3; possibly TRBD1 for D (6 bases). The length of the CDR3 is 17 residues. Trimming stripped 0 bases from V and 0 bases from J, with 12 bases between. The germline V gene encodes CDR1 SGHTA and CDR2 FQGTGA. The CDR3 sequence: CASSLTAGAFSGNTIYF. The part of the CDR3 DNA that was read is TGTGCCAGCAGCTTAACCGCAGGGGCTTTCTCTGGAAACACC.

Comment on this clone: Coverage ceases 3 residues before the CDR3 finishes, and the germline J gene fills in the end. The chain is built from TRBV18 and TRBJ2-3; TRBD2 might be the D (6 bases). The CDR3 is 17 residues long. The V gene's germline CDR1 is KGHSH and CDR2 LQKENI. Incomplete CDR3 DNA: TGTGCCAGCTCACAGGTAGGGCCCGGGAGCGGCCAAGAGACG. It specifies CASSQVGPGSGQET. In full, the CDR3 is CASSQVGPGSGQETQYF.

Notes on this clone: The missing CDR3 end, 3 residues past where the read stops, is filled in from the germline J gene. The chain links TRBV30 to TRBJ1-2, with a possible D match to TRBD1 (5 bases). V was cut by 2 bases and J by 5 bases, with 18 bases left in between. Per the germline V gene, CDR1 is GTSNPN and CDR2 is SVGIG (reference sequence). The CDR3 has 15 amino acids. Incomplete CDR3 DNA: TGTGCCTGGAGTAGGGCAGCGCTGGGGGGGTATGGC. This translates into CAWSRAALGGYG. The whole CDR3 sequence is CAWSRAALGGYGYTF.

With respect to this clone: Read coverage stops 3 residues before the CDR3 terminus; the germline J gene supplies the remainder. The chain is built from TRBV29-1 and TRBJ1-2; D is unclear. This CDR3 is 11 amino acids long. The V end was cut by 7 bases, the J end by 5 bases, with 11 bases between. The germline gives CDR1 SQVTM, CDR2 ANQGSEA. The CDR3 sequence: CSGFGGYGYTF. The CDR3 bases that were read are TGCAGCGGCTTTGGAGGGTATGGC.

To note about this clone: The read terminates 3 residues before the CDR3 end, so the remaining end is supplied by the germline J gene. The chain carries TRBV2 and TRBJ1-1; D gene ambiguous. The V end was cut by 7 bases, the J end by 5 bases, with 14 bases between. Looked up from germline, CDR1 is SNHLY and CDR2 is FYNNEI. This CDR3 has 13 residues. The CDR3 region is CASTRAMMTEAFF. The DNA read from the CDR3 is TGTGCCAGCACAAGGGCTATGATGACTGAA.

A word on this clone: The read halts 3 residues ahead of the CDR3 end, with the missing end drawn from the germline J gene. The chain has TRBV5-6 and TRBJ2-3; D is perhaps TRBD2 (6 bases). The germline V gene encodes CDR1 SGHDT and CDR2 YYEEEE. There are 14 residues in the CDR3. CDR3: CASSRRDGGETQYF. The covered CDR3 bases are TGTGCCAGCAGCCGGAGGGACGGGGGAGAGACG. Drawing the rest from reference TRBV5-6 and TRBJ2-3, the complete variable domain is DAGVTQSPTHLIKTRGQQVTLRCSPKSGHDTVSWYQQALGQGPQFIFQYYEEEERQRGNFPDRFSGHQFPNYSSELNVNALLLGDSALYLCASSRRDGGETQYFGPGTRLTVL.

As concerns this clone: The read is 3 residues too short to cover the CDR3 end, so that end is filled in from the germline J gene. The V call is TRBV7-2, the J call TRBJ2-7, with 7 bases aligning to TRBD2. J lost 0 bases, V lost 7 bases, and 9 bases had no gene match. This CDR3 comprises 15 residues. CDR1 and CDR2 (germline): SGHTA, FQGNSA. CDR3 DNA, as far as it was read: TGTGCCAGCAACCTATGGGGGGACTACTCCTACGAG. Translation: CASNLWGDYSYE. In full, the CDR3 reads CASNLWGDYSYEQYF.

About this clone itself: The DNA ends 3 residues before the CDR3 does, and the rest of the CDR3 is filled in from the germline J gene. The chain carries TRBV7-7 and TRBJ2-1; 8 nucleotides align to TRBD2. Germline V gene lookup returns CDR1 SSHAT and CDR2 FNYEAQ (reference sequence). The V and J ends lost 5 bases and 6 bases, in that order; junction bases with no gene match: 12. CDR3 length: 16 amino acids. The sequenced part of the CDR3 DNA is TGTGCCAGCAGCCAAGCTCCGGGACTAGGTCTCAATGAG. As protein: CASSQAPGLGLNE. The full-length CDR3 reads as CASSQAPGLGLNEQFF. Full variable domain (outside the CDR3, taken from reference TRBV7-7 and TRBJ2-1): GAGVSQSPRYKVTKRGQDVTLRCDPISSHATLYWYQQALGQGPEFLTYFNYEAQPDKSGLPSDRFSAERPEGSISTLTIQRTEQRDSAMYRCASSQAPGLGLNEQFFGPGTRLTVL.

As to this clone: The CDR3 end lies 3 residues beyond the end of the read and is filled in from the germline J gene. J is TRBJ1-4 and V is TRBV18, with 11 bases matching TRBD1. The CDR3 has 15 amino acids. J gave up 5 bases and V 5 bases, and 4 bases lay outside the gene matches. Germline V gene data show CDR1 as KGHSH and CDR2 as LQKENI. CDR3 DNA (partial): TGTGCCAGCTCAGCCGGGACAGGGGGAAATGAAAAA. Its protein is CASSAGTGGNEK. The entire CDR3 protein is CASSAGTGGNEKLFF. The whole variable domain, remainder taken from reference TRBV18 and TRBJ1-4, is NAGVMQNPRHLVRRRGQEARLRCSPMKGHSHVYWYRQLPEEGLKFMVYLQKENIIDESGMPKERFSAEFPKEGPSILRIQQVVRGDSAAYFCASSAGTGGNEKLFFGSGTQLSVL.

Comments on this clone: The sequence runs out 3 residues before the end of the CDR3; the remainder is reconstructed from the germline J gene. The chain employs TRBV6-2 or TRBV6-3 and TRBJ2-5; unclear D gene. Deletions cut 3 bases from V and 5 bases from J, with 4 bases between. CDR1 is MNHEY, CDR2 SVGEGT, per germline. The CDR3 is made up of 11 amino acids. CDR3 bases read: TGTGCCAGCAGTTATGCGGAGACC. Translated, it gives CASSYAET. The full CDR3 sequence reads CASSYAETQYF.

Turning to this clone: Read sequence stops 3 residues before the CDR3 end, and the germline J gene provides the missing end. The chain combines TRBV20-1 with TRBJ2-1, with 16 bases identical to TRBD2. CDR3 length: 17 residues. Germline V gives CDR1 DFQATT, CDR2 SNEGSKA (reference sequence). The ends lost 3 bases at V and 8 bases at J; junction bases unmatched: 10. CDR3 bases read: TGCAGTGCTAGGACTGGGACTAGCGGGGGGGCTCGGGATGAG. Translation gives CSARTGTSGGARDE. The CDR3, in full, reads CSARTGTSGGARDEQFF.

The CDR3 bases that were read are TGTGCCAGCAGTGAAGCGCAGGACTACTACAATGAG. Amino acid sequence: CASSEAQDYYNE. The CDR3 in its entirety is CASSEAQDYYNEQFF. The gene calls are TRBV2 and TRBJ2-1, with D possibly TRBD2 on 6 matching bases. The read gets to within 3 residues of the CDR3 end, and the germline J gene fills in the rest. CDR3 length: 15 amino acids. The germline V gene has CDR1 SNHLY and CDR2 FYNNEI. The V end lost 0 bases, the J end lost 3 bases, and 9 bases lay between the germline ends.

As concerns this clone: From the germline J gene comes the end of the CDR3, since the read stops 3 residues before it. J is TRBJ1-2 and V is TRBV19, with D possibly matching TRBD1 (6 bases). Germline V gene sequence: CDR1 LNHDA, CDR2 SQIVND (reference sequence). This CDR3 has 16 amino acids. Trimming cost V 5 bases and J 3 bases, with 19 bases left between them. The sequenced part of the CDR3 DNA is TGTGCCAGTAGTGAGGCGCTGACAGGAGCCTACTATGGC. Its translation: CASSEALTGAYYG. The CDR3, in full, reads CASSEALTGAYYGYTF.

Turning to this clone: The read comes to an end 3 residues before the CDR3 does, leaving the germline J gene to fill in the end. The sample carries other DNA sequences with the same CDR3. This chain links TRBV5-1 with TRBJ2-1, with D possibly TRBD2 on 7 matching bases. V gave up 7 bases and J gave up 7 bases, with 21 bases separating them. Germline CDR1 reads SGHRS; CDR2 reads YFSETQ. This CDR3 contains 15 residues. Incomplete CDR3 DNA: TGCGCCAGCGGACCCCTGGCGGGGGCCTGGAATGAG. It specifies CASGPLAGAWNE. The full CDR3 reads CASGPLAGAWNEQFF.

Regarding this clone: From the germline J gene comes the end of the CDR3, since the read stops 3 residues before it. The chain joins TRBV7-2 to TRBJ2-5; D remains unclear. The CDR3 loop spans 14 amino acids. Germline assignment: CDR1 SGHTA and CDR2 FQGNSA. Trimming stripped 1 base from V and 1 base from J, with 7 bases between. Partial CDR3 DNA: TGTGCCAGCAGCTTAGATGTCAGCCAAGAGACC. Its protein is CASSLDVSQET. The full CDR3 reads CASSLDVSQETQYF.

A remark on this clone: The read ends 3 residues early relative to the CDR3; the germline J gene fills the gap. V gene TRBV6-1 combines with J gene TRBJ2-1; the match to TRBD1 covers 10 bases. V shed 0 bases and J 9 bases; nucleotides not matched to a gene: 5. The germline V gene encodes CDR1 MNHNS and CDR2 SASEGT. CDR3 length: 15 residues. The CDR3 protein is CASSEAGQGSTEQFF. CDR3 bases read: TGTGCCAGCAGTGAAGCGGGACAGGGGTCTACTGAG.

To note about this clone: The CDR3 goes on 3 residues after the read ends, and that part is filled in from the germline J gene. J is TRBJ2-2 and V is TRBV7-2; D not resolved. V lost 5 bases and J 7 bases, leaving 14 bases between the germline ends. The CDR3 totals 14 residues. Per germline, CDR1 SGHTA and CDR2 FQGNSA. The sequenced part of the CDR3 DNA is TGTGCCAGCAGCAGCAGGATTGATGGCGGGGAG. It yields the protein CASSSRIDGGE. The entire CDR3 is CASSSRIDGGELFF.

Note on this clone: The read gets to within 3 residues of the CDR3 end, and the germline J gene fills in the rest. V gene TRBV5-6 combines with J gene TRBJ1-5; D is unclear. V gave up 2 bases and J gave up 6 bases, with 9 bases separating them. Germline V gives CDR1 SGHDT, CDR2 YYEEEE. This CDR3 is 13 amino acids long. The CDR3 here is CASSLGRVQPQHF. The DNA read from the CDR3 is TGTGCCAGCAGCTTAGGGCGGGTTCAGCCC.

As regards this clone: The CDR3 goes on 3 residues after the read ends, and that part is filled in from the germline J gene. The rearrangement joins TRBV19 to TRBJ1-2; TRBD1 aligns across 9 bases. Germline CDR1 LNHDA, CDR2 SQIVND (reference sequence). The CDR3 loop spans 12 amino acids. CDR3 region: CASSDRGEGYTF. The sequenced part of the CDR3 DNA is TGTGCCAGTTCGGACAGGGGAGAAGGC.

Partial CDR3 DNA: TGTGCCTGGAGTGGATCGGGACAGGGGGTCTACGAG. Translation gives CAWSGSGQGVYE. From start to end, the CDR3 is CAWSGSGQGVYEQYF. The chain joins TRBV30 to TRBJ2-7; 11 bases agree with TRBD1. The read finishes 3 residues shy of the CDR3 end, and the germline J gene is used to complete it. This CDR3 has 15 amino acids. Germline V CDR1 and CDR2: GTSNPN, SVGIG (reference sequence). V lost 1 base and J lost 3; bases outside the gene matches: 5.

Comments on this clone: The CDR3 is cut off 3 residues early in the read; its end comes from the germline J gene. The V and J genes are TRBV7-2 and TRBJ2-3, with TRBD2 as a possible D gene (6 bases). The germline V gene has CDR1 SGHTA and CDR2 FQGNSA. Trimming left V 1 base short and J 4 bases short, with 6 bases between. The CDR3 covers 13 residues. The chain's CDR3 is CASSLGGADTQYF. The sequenced part of the CDR3 DNA is TGTGCCAGCAGCTTAGGGGGGGCAGATACG.